These 15 T cell receptor beta chains originate from one sample sequenced in a study of T cell repertoires in cytomegalovirus infection. TCRdb re-analysed the reads in MiXCR, keeping a single row per CDR3 protein. The top ten hold 43% of the sample, which has hundreds of thousands of distinct CDR3 sequences, approximately 40% seen once. Their cognate antigens are unknown. The source material was cultured PBMCs, sampled from culture after CMV antigen stimulation. The receptors here all came from a human donor in good health (CMV status not recorded). Some clones in this sample may be carry-over from other donors' samples.

This chain joins TRBV12-3 or TRBV12-4 and TRBJ2-3; 8 bases are a match to TRBD2. The V and J ends lost 4 bases and 6 bases, in that order; junction bases with no gene match: 12. The CDR3 covers 16 residues. The CDR3 bases are TGTGCCAGCAGTTCTCCCCTCATAGCGGGACGGGATACGCAGTATTTT. Translation gives CASSSPLIAGRDTQYF.

This clonotype was observed a handful of times. The rearrangement links TRBV7-9 to TRBJ2-2; a possible D gene is TRBD1 (5 bases). Trimming removed 4 bases from V and 6 bases from J, with 15 bases in between. The CDR3 length is 15 residues. CDR1 and CDR2 (germline): SEHNR, FQNEAQ (reference sequence). CDR3 protein: CASSSRLGASGELFF. DNA for the CDR3: TGTGCCAGCAGCTCAAGATTAGGGGCTTCCGGGGAGCTGTTTTTT.

This clonotype was counted only a few times. The chain has TRBV5-4 and TRBJ2-1; 10 bases are shared with TRBD2. The CDR3 has 15 residues. After removal of 3 bases from V and 3 bases from J, the junction contained 3 bases not matched to a gene. Germline V gene data show CDR1 as SGHNT and CDR2 as YYREEE (reference sequence). The CDR3 DNA reads as TGTGCCAGCAGCTCCGGGACTAGCGACTACAATGAGCAGTTCTTC. Protein sequence: CASSSGTSDYNEQFF.

This clonotype appeared many times. The chain links TRBV7-2 to TRBJ2-1, with unresolved D. The CDR3 contains 16 residues. V dropped 3 bases and J dropped 2 bases, with 14 bases sitting between them. Germline-derived CDR1 and CDR2 are SGHTA and FQGNSA. The CDR3 DNA is TGTGCCAGCAGCTTTAGTATCTCAATGGCCTACAATGAGCAGTTCTTC. Protein sequence: CASSFSISMAYNEQFF.

The chain employs TRBV7-2 and TRBJ2-7; tentatively, D is TRBD2 (6 bases). Looked up from germline, CDR1 is SGHTA and CDR2 is FQGNSA. The CDR3 has 14 residues. The V end lost 4 bases, the J end lost 7 bases, and 17 bases lay between the germline ends. This CDR3 reads CASSSGVGAFEQYF. As DNA, the CDR3 is TGTGCCAGCAGCTCGGGAGTGGGTGCCTTTGAGCAGTACTTC. The entire variable domain, with the rest obtained from reference TRBV7-2 and TRBJ2-7, is as follows: GAGVSQSPSNKVTEKGKDVELRCDPISGHTALYWYRQSLGQGLEFLIYFQGNSAPDKSGLPSDRFSAERTGGSVSTLTIQRTQQEDSAVYLCASSSGVGAFEQYFGPGTRLTVT.

The V gene is TRBV18, the J gene TRBJ1-2; unclear D gene. The CDR3 contains 16 residues. With 3 bases removed from V and 4 bases from J, the gap between germline ends came to 18 bases. CDR1 is KGHSH and CDR2 is LQKENI in the germline V gene. In nucleotides, the CDR3 is TGTGCCAGCTCACCGGCTGAGGCGTCTCTCGTCTATGGCTACACCTTC. Translating it yields CASSPAEASLVYGYTF.

This clonotype has a handful of counts. The rearrangement uses TRBV7-9 and TRBJ1-2; D might be TRBD1 (5 bases). Trimming took 5 bases from V and 2 from J, leaving 12 bases between them. Germline V gene sequence: CDR1 SEHNR, CDR2 FQNEAQ (reference sequence). This CDR3 region has 14 residues. CDR3 in DNA: TGTGCCAGCAGCCGGGGGGGATCCAACTATGGCTACACCTTC. Protein: CASSRGGSNYGYTF. Full variable domain (remainder filled in from reference TRBV7-9 and TRBJ1-2): DTGVSQNPRHKITKRGQNVTFRCDPISEHNRLYWYRQTLGQGPEFLTYFQNEAQLEKSRLLSDRFSAERPKGSFSTLEIQRTEQGDSAMYLCASSRGGSNYGYTFGSGTRLTVV.

This clonotype was seen a handful of times. The rearrangement links TRBV6-2 or TRBV6-3 to TRBJ2-1; 13 bases fit TRBD2. Looked up from germline, CDR1 is MNHEY and CDR2 is SVGEGT. The CDR3 sequence is 19 residues long. V trimming: 2 bases; J trimming: 6 bases; junction bases outside the gene matches: 13. The CDR3 sequence: CASSYPRLAGGLPRNEQFF. Written as DNA, the CDR3 is TGTGCCAGCAGTTACCCGCGACTAGCGGGGGGCCTTCCGCGCAATGAGCAGTTCTTC.

In its sample, this clonotype was seen many times. V and J are TRBV7-2 and TRBJ1-1; a weak D match, TRBD1 (5 bases). The CDR3 has 18 residues. Trimming stripped 4 bases from V and 7 bases from J, with 28 bases between. Germline V CDR1 and CDR2: SGHTA, FQGNSA. The CDR3 loop reads CASSSNSYSGQVGLEAFF. CDR3 sequence (DNA): TGTGCCAGCAGCTCTAATAGTTATTCGGGGCAAGTGGGCCTTGAAGCTTTCTTT.

The chain has TRBV5-1 and TRBJ2-7, with D perhaps TRBD1 or TRBD2 (5 bases each). The CDR3 consists of 14 residues. Per the germline V gene, CDR1 is SGHRS and CDR2 is YFSETQ. V lost 0 bases, J lost 4 bases, and 11 bases lay in between. The CDR3 reads CASSLAPGRYEQYF. The CDR3 nucleotides read TGCGCCAGCAGCTTGGCCCCAGGGAGATACGAGCAGTACTTC. Variable domain in full (rest from reference TRBV5-1 and TRBJ2-7): KAGVTQTPRYLIKTRGQQVTLSCSPISGHRSVSWYQQTPGQGLQFLFEYFSETQRNKGNFPGRFSGRQFSNSRSEMNVSTLELGDSALYLCASSLAPGRYEQYFGPGTRLTVT.

A single count supports this clonotype. This sequence joins TRBV2 and TRBJ1-5; possibly TRBD1 for D (5 bases). CDR1 is SNHLY and CDR2 is FYNNEI in the germline V gene. Trimming removed 4 bases from V and 7 bases from J, with 14 bases in between. The CDR3 is 14 amino acids. The CDR3 sequence is CASSAIRVEQPQHF. DNA for the CDR3: TGTGCCAGCAGTGCGATCAGGGTCGAGCAGCCCCAGCATTTT.

The chain uses TRBV10-3 and TRBJ1-1, with 8 bases that match TRBD1. The germline gives CDR1 ENHRY, CDR2 SYGVKD. CDR3 size: 12 residues. The trim removed 3 bases at V and 9 bases at J, leaving 3 bases unmatched. CDR3 nucleotide sequence: TGTGCCATCAGTGACGGGGACAGGAAAGCTTTCTTT. Translation: CAISDGDRKAFF.

The chain has TRBV4-3 and TRBJ2-3, with D perhaps being TRBD1 or TRBD2 (5 bases each). Trimming shortened V by 0 bases and J by 1 base, and 11 bases separated the two germline ends. CDR1 is LGHNA and CDR2 is YSLEER in the germline V gene. This CDR3 is 16 amino acids long. CDR3 in amino acids: CASSQDRWGRTDTQYF. CDR3 DNA: TGCGCCAGCAGCCAAGATCGGTGGGGACGCACAGATACGCAGTATTTT.

The chain uses TRBV7-2 and TRBJ1-4, with unresolved D. Between the trimmed V and J ends, which lost 0 bases and 8 bases, there was a span of 13 bases. The CDR3 has 15 residues. Germline values: CDR1 SGHTA, CDR2 FQGNSA. Here the CDR3 DNA reads TGTGCCAGCAGCTTAGCGTCCGGTGGAAAAGAAAAACTGTTTTTT. Protein product: CASSLASGGKEKLFF.

This chain links TRBV7-2 with TRBJ1-5; TRBD1 might be the D (5 bases). Germline loops: CDR1 SGHTA, CDR2 FQGNSA. V was trimmed by 5 bases and J by 0 bases, leaving 14 bases between them. CDR3 length: 16 residues. Here the CDR3 reads CASSPQTDHSNQPQHF. The CDR3 DNA is TGTGCCAGCAGCCCCCAGACAGACCATAGCAATCAGCCCCAGCATTTT.